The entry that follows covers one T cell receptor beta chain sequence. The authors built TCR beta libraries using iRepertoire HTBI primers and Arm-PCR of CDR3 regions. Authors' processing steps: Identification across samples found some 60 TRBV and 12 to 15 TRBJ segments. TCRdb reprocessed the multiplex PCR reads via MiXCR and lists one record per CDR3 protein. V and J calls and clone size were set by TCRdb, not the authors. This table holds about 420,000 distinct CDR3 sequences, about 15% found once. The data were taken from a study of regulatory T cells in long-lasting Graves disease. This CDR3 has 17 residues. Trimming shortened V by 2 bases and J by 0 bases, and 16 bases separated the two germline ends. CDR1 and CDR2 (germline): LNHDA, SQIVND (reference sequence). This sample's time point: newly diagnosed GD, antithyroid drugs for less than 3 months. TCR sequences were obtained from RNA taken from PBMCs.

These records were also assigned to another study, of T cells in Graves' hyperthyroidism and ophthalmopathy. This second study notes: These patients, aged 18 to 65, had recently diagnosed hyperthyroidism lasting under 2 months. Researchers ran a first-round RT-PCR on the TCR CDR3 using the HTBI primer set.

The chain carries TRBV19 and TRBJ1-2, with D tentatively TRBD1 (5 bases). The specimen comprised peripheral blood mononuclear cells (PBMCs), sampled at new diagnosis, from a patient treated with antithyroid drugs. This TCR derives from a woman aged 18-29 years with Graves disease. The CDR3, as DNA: TGTGCCAGTAGTATACCTCTCTCAGCGGGACCTAACTATGGCTACACCTTC. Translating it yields CASSIPLSAGPNYGYTF.